This TCR beta chain was sequenced during a study of blood T cell repertoires in COVID-19. Trimming at V came to 3 bases and at J to 4 bases, leaving 3 bases not matched to a gene. CDR3 length equals 14 residues. Germline loops: CDR1 WSHSY, CDR2 SAAADI. Original handling: Amplification from reference gene primers served as the basis for estimated nucleated cell counts. Method: immunoSEQ multiplex PCR; TCRdb's copy keeps in-frame clones and lacks some. The V and J calls and the clone size are those of that table, but D and trimming were determined from the DNA. The data show 150,000 to 200,000 clones, approximately 88% seen once.

Sequencing was performed on peripheral blood. This clonotype originated in an elderly woman with active or convalescent COVID-19. The chain combines TRBV10-2 with TRBJ1-5, with 7 nucleotides matching TRBD1. CDR3 loop: CASSDRGVNQPQHF. For the CDR3, the DNA is TGCGCCAGCAGTGACAGGGGGGTGAATCAGCCCCAGCATTTT.